Listed below are T cell receptor beta chains from one sample, sequenced in a study of T cell repertoires in cytomegalovirus infection. The antigens of these receptors remain unknown. TCRdb itself ran the reads through MiXCR, one entry per CDR3 protein. The data hold about 180,000 distinct CDR3 sequences, with approximately 21% observed a single time. This specimen was CD8+ T cells from cultured PBMCs, taken from culture after CMV antigen stimulation. Receptor source: a human donor in good health (CMV status not recorded). Some clones in this sample may be carry-over from other donors' samples. The CDR3 runs from the conserved cysteine through the conserved F or W. Fields, in order: clone size, J gene, D gene, V gene, CDR3 protein, CDR3 DNA. A D gene is named only where the DNA matches it firmly. For some rows the clone size is stated as once, few or many, or as a class when expanded; others skip it.

abundance: .; j_gene: TRBJ2-1; d_gene: .; v_gene: TRBV4-1; CDR3aa: CASSTSQIDNEQFF; CDR3nt: TGCGCCAGCAGCACCTCACAGATTGACAATGAGCAGTTCTTC
abundance: .; j_gene: TRBJ2-1; d_gene: TRBD2; v_gene: TRBV6-1; CDR3aa: CASSRSYPGLAANEQFF; CDR3nt: TGTGCCAGCAGCCGCTCCTACCCGGGACTAGCGGCGAATGAGCAGTTCTTC
abundance: .; j_gene: TRBJ1-5; d_gene: .; v_gene: TRBV6-2/TRBV6-3; CDR3aa: CATTGGPGGQPQHF; CDR3nt: TGTGCCACCACCGGGGGGCCGGGAGGTCAGCCCCAGCATTTT
abundance: .; j_gene: TRBJ2-7; d_gene: TRBD1; v_gene: TRBV19; CDR3aa: CASSTRTGGYEQYF; CDR3nt: TGTGCCAGTAGTACCCGGACAGGGGGCTACGAGCAGTACTTC
abundance: .; j_gene: TRBJ2-5; d_gene: TRBD2; v_gene: TRBV7-8; CDR3aa: CASSNERGGLETQYF; CDR3nt: TGTGCCAGCAGCAACGAGCGGGGGGGCCTGGAGACCCAGTACTTC
abundance: few; j_gene: TRBJ1-1; d_gene: .; v_gene: TRBV6-5; CDR3aa: CASSYSIEVLRVLNTEAFF; CDR3nt: TGTGCCAGCAGTTACTCGATTGAAGTCCTTAGGGTGCTGAACACTGAAGCTTTCTTT
abundance: .; j_gene: TRBJ2-2; d_gene: .; v_gene: TRBV7-8; CDR3aa: CASSLSPANTGELFF; CDR3nt: TGTGCCAGCAGCCTTTCGCCAGCGAACACCGGGGAGCTGTTTTTT
abundance: .; j_gene: TRBJ1-2; d_gene: .; v_gene: TRBV29-1; CDR3aa: CSVENQGNPWDYTF; CDR3nt: TGCAGCGTTGAAAACCAGGGAAACCCCTGGGACTACACCTTC
abundance: .; j_gene: TRBJ1-5; d_gene: TRBD1; v_gene: TRBV6-1; CDR3aa: CASSEAAGTGGHQPQHF; CDR3nt: TGTGCCAGCAGTGAAGCTGCTGGGACAGGGGGCCATCAGCCCCAGCATTTT
abundance: .; j_gene: TRBJ2-7; d_gene: TRBD2; v_gene: TRBV19; CDR3aa: CASSIPPTSGGTYEQYF; CDR3nt: TGTGCCAGTAGTATACCCCCGACTAGCGGGGGGACCTACGAGCAGTACTTC
abundance: .; j_gene: TRBJ1-4; d_gene: .; v_gene: TRBV12-5; CDR3aa: CASGPMGTSEKLFF; CDR3nt: TGTGCTAGTGGCCCCATGGGCACATCTGAAAAACTGTTTTTT
abundance: .; j_gene: TRBJ2-7; d_gene: .; v_gene: TRBV7-2; CDR3aa: CASGSEGSPYEQYF; CDR3nt: TGTGCCAGCGGCTCAGAAGGCAGCCCCTACGAGCAGTACTTC
abundance: many; j_gene: TRBJ2-1; d_gene: .; v_gene: TRBV6-2/TRBV6-3; CDR3aa: CASSYSDYNEQFF; CDR3nt: TGTGCCAGCAGTTATAGCGATTACAATGAGCAGTTCTTC
abundance: few; j_gene: TRBJ2-5; d_gene: .; v_gene: TRBV11-2; CDR3aa: CASSTLWSVLRETQYF; CDR3nt: TGTGCCAGCAGCACCCTCTGGTCAGTCCTCCGGGAGACCCAGTACTTC
abundance: .; j_gene: TRBJ2-7; d_gene: .; v_gene: TRBV7-2; CDR3aa: CASSLAWGGRNDYEQYF; CDR3nt: TGTGCCAGCAGCTTAGCGTGGGGGGGCCGGAACGACTACGAGCAGTACTTC
abundance: .; j_gene: TRBJ1-1; d_gene: TRBD1; v_gene: TRBV28; CDR3aa: CASRDRGYYTEAFF; CDR3nt: TGTGCCAGCAGAGACAGGGGGTATTACACTGAAGCTTTCTTT
abundance: few; j_gene: TRBJ2-3; d_gene: .; v_gene: TRBV7-2; CDR3aa: CASSLTYFWGEEGTDTQYF; CDR3nt: TGTGCCAGCAGCTTAACTTATTTTTGGGGAGAAGAGGGCACAGATACGCAGTATTTT
abundance: .; j_gene: TRBJ2-1; d_gene: .; v_gene: TRBV7-9; CDR3aa: CASSLAPGNEQFF; CDR3nt: TGTGCCAGCAGCTTAGCCCCGGGGAATGAGCAGTTCTTC
abundance: few; j_gene: TRBJ1-2; d_gene: .; v_gene: TRBV6-1; CDR3aa: CASSPRGTRGGYTF; CDR3nt: TGTGCCAGCAGCCCTCGGGGAACCCGGGGAGGCTACACCTTC
abundance: .; j_gene: TRBJ1-1; d_gene: .; v_gene: TRBV12-3/TRBV12-4; CDR3aa: CASSNDATEAFF; CDR3nt: TGTGCCAGCAGTAACGACGCGACTGAAGCTTTCTTT